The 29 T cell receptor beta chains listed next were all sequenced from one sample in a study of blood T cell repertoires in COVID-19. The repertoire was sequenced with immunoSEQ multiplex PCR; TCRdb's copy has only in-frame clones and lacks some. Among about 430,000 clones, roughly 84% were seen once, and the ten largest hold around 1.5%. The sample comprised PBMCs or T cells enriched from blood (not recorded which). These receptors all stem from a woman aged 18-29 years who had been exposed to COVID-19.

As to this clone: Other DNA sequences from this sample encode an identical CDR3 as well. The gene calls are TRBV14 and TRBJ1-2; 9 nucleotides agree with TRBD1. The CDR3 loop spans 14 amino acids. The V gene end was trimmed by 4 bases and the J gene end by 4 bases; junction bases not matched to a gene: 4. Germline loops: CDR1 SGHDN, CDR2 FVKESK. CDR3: CASSPGQGGYGYTF. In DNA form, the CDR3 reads TGTGCCAGCAGCCCGGGACAGGGAGGCTATGGCTACACCTTC.

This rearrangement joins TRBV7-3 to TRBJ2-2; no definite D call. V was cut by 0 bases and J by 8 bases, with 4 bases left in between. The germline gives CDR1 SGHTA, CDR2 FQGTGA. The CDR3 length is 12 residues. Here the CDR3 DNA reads TGTGCCAGCAGCTTAACGTCTGGGGAGCTGTTTTTT. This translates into CASSLTSGELFF.

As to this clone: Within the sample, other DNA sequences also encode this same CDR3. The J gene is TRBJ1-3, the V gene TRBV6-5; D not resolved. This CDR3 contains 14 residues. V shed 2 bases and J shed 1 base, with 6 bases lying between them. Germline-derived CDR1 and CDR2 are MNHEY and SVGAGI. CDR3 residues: CASSYTGSGNTIYF. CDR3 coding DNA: TGTGCCAGCAGTTACACCGGGTCTGGAAACACCATATATTTT.

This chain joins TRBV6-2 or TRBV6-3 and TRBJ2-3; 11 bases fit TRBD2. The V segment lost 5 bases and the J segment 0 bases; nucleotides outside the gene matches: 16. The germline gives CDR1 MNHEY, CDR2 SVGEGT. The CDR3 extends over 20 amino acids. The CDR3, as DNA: TGTGCCAGCAGTACCGAATTAGCGGGAGGGCTTTCTAGTAGCACAGATACGCAGTATTTT. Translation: CASSTELAGGLSSSTDTQYF.

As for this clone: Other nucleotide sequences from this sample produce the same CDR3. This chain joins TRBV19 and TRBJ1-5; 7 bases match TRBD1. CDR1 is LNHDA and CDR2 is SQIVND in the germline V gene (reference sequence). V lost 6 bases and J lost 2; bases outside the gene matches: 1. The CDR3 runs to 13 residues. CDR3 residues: CASSTGGNQPQHF. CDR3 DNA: TGTGCCAGTAGCACAGGGGGCAATCAGCCCCAGCATTTT.

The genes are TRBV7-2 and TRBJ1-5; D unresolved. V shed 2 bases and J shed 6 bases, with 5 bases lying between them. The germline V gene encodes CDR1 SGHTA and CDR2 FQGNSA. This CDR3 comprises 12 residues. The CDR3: CASSLNFQPQHF. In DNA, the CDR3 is TGTGCCAGCAGCTTAAACTTTCAGCCCCAGCATTTT.

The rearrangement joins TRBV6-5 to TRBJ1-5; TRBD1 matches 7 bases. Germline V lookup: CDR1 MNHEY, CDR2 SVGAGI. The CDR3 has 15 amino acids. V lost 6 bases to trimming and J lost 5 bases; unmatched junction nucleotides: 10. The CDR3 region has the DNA TGTGCCAGCAGCTTAACAGGGGCTCTTGATCAGCCCCAGCATTTT. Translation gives CASSLTGALDQPQHF.

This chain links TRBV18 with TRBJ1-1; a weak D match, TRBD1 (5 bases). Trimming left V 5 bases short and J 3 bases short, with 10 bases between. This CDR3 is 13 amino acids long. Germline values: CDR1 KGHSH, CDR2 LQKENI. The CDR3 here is CASSAEGDTEAFF. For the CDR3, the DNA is TGTGCCAGCTCAGCAGAAGGGGACACTGAAGCTTTCTTT.

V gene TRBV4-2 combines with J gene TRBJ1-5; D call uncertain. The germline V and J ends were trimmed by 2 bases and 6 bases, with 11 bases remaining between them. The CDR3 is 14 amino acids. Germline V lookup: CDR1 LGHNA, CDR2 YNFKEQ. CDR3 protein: CASSQLIEGQPQHF. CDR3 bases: TGTGCCAGCAGCCAATTAATTGAGGGTCAGCCCCAGCATTTT.

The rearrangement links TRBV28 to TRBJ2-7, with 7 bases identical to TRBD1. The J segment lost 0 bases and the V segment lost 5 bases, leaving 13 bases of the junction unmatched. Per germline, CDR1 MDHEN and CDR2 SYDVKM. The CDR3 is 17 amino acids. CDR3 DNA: TGTGCCAGCAGTCCATGGGGTTGGACAGGTAGCTCCTACGAGCAGTACTTC. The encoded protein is CASSPWGWTGSSYEQYF.

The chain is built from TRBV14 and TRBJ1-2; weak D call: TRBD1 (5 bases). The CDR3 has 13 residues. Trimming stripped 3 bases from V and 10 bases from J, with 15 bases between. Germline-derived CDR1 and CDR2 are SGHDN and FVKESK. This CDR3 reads CASSQQSTGDYTF. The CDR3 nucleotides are TGTGCCAGCAGCCAGCAATCGACGGGGGACTACACCTTC.

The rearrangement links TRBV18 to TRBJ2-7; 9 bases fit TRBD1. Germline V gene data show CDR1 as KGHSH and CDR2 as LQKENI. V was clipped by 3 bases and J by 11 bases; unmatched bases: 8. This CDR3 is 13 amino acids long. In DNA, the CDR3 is TGTGCCAGCTCACCCCTGGGACAGGGAGAGGAGTACTTC. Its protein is CASSPLGQGEEYF.

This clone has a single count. CDR3 sequence reads: CASSIVLADNEQFF. The CDR3 DNA sequence: TGTGCCAGTAGTATAGTACTAGCGGACAATGAGCAGTTCTTC. This chain joins TRBV19 and TRBJ2-1; 8 bases are a match to TRBD2. The germline V gene has CDR1 LNHDA and CDR2 SQIVND (reference sequence). V lost 1 base to trimming and J lost 5 bases; unmatched junction nucleotides: 1. The CDR3 has 14 residues.

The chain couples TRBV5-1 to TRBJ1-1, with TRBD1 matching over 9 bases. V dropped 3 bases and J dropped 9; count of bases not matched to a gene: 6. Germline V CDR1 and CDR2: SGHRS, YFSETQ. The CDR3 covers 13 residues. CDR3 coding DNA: TGCGCCAGCAGCTCATTAACAGGGGGCCAAGCTTTCTTT. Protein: CASSSLTGGQAFF. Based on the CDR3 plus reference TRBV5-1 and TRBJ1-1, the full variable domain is KAGVTQTPRYLIKTRGQQVTLSCSPISGHRSVSWYQQTPGQGLQFLFEYFSETQRNKGNFPGRFSGRQFSNSRSEMNVSTLELGDSALYLCASSSLTGGQAFFGQGTRLTVV.

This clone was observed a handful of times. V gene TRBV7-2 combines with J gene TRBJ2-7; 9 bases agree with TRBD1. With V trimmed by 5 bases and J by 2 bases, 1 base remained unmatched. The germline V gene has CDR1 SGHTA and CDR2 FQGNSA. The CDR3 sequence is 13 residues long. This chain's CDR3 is CASSRDRAYEQYF. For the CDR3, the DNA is TGTGCCAGCAGCCGGGACAGGGCCTACGAGCAGTACTTC.

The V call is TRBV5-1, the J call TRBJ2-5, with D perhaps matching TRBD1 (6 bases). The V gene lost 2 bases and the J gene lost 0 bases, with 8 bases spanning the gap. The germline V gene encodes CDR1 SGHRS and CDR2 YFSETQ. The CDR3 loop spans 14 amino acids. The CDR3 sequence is CASSLRTDQETQYF. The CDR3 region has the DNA TGCGCCAGCAGCTTACGGACAGACCAAGAGACCCAGTACTTC.

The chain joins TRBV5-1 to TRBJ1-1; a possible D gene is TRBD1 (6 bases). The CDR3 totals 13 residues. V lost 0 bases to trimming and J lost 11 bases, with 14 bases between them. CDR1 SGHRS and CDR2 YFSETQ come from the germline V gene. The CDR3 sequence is CASSLGDTLTAFF. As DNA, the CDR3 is TGCGCCAGCAGCTTGGGGGACACACTGACGGCTTTCTTT.

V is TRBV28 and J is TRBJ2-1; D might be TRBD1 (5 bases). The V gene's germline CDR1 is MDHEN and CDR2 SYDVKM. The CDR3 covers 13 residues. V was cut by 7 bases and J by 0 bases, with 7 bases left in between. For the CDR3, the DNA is TGTGCCAGCAAAAGGGGCTCCTACAATGAGCAGTTCTTC. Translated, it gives CASKRGSYNEQFF.

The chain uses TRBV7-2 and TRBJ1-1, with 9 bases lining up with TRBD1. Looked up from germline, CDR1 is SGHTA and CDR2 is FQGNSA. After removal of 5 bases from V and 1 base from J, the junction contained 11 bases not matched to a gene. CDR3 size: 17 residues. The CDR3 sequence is CASSLTYRGPGNTEAFF. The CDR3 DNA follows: TGTGCCAGCAGCCTGACGTACAGGGGGCCGGGGAACACTGAAGCTTTCTTT.

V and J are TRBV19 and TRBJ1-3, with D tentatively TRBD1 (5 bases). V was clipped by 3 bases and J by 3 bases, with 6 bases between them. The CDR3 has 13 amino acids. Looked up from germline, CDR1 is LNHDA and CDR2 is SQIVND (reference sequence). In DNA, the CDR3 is TGTGCCAGTAGTATGGACATTGGAAACACCATATATTTT. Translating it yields CASSMDIGNTIYF.

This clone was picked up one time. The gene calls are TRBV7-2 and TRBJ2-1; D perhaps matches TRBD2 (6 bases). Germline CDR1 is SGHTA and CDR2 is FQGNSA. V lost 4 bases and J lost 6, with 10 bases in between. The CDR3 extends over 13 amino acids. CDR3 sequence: CASSSGTFNEQFF. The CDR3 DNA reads TGTGCCAGCAGCTCCGGGACTTTCAATGAGCAGTTCTTC.

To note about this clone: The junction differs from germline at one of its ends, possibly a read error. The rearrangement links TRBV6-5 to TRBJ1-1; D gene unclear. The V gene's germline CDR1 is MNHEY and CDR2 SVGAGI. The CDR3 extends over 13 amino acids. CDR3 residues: CASSDSRVTEAFF. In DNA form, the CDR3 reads TGTGCCAGCAGTGACTCCCGGGTAACTGAAGCTTTCTTT.

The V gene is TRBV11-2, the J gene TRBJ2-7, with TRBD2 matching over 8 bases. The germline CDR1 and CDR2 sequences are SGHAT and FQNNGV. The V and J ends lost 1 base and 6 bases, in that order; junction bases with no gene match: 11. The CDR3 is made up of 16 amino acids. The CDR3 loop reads CASSLVSSGGQAEQYF. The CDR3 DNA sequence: TGTGCCAGCAGCTTAGTATCGTCGGGAGGGCAGGCCGAGCAGTACTTC.

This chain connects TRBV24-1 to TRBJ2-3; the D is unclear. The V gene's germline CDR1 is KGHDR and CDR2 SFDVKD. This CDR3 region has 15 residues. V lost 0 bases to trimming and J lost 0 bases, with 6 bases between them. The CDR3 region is CATSDLVGSTDTQYF. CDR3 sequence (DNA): TGTGCCACCAGTGATTTGGTCGGTAGCACAGATACGCAGTATTTT.

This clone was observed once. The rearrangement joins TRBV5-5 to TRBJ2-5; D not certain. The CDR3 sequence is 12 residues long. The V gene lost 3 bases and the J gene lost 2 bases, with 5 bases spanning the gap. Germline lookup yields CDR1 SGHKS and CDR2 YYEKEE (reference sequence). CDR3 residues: CASSSLQETQYF. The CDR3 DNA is TGTGCCAGCAGCTCCCTGCAAGAGACCCAGTACTTC.

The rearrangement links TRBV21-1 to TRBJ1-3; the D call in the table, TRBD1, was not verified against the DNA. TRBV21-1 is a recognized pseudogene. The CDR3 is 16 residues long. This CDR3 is CASSTQDRALGNTIYF. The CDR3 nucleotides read TGTGCCAGCAGCACCCAAGACAGGGCTCTTGGAAACACCATATATTTT.

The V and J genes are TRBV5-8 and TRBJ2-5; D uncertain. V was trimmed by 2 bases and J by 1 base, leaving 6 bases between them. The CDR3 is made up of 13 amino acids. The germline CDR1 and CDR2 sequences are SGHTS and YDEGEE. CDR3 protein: CASSFFSQETQYF. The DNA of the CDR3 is TGTGCCAGCAGCTTTTTCAGCCAAGAGACCCAGTACTTC.

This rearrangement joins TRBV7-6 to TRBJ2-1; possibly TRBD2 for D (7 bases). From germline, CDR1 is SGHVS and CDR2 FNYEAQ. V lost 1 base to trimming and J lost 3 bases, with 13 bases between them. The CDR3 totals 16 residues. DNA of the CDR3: TGTGCCAGCAGCTTAGAGCGGGGACAAAACTACAATGAGCAGTTCTTC. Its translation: CASSLERGQNYNEQFF.

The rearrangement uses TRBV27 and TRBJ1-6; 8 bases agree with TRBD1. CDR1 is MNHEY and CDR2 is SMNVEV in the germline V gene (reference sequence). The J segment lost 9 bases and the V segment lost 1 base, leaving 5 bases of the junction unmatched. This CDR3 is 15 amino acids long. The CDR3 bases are TGTGCCAGCAGTTTATTCAGGGGGCTAGGTTCACCCCTCCACTTT. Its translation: CASSLFRGLGSPLHF.